Following are 21 T cell receptor beta chains from one sample sequenced in a study of blood T cells in healthy people across ages. Sample-barcoded 5' priming and a J-beta primer mix drove a second PCR of roughly 6 to 12 cycles. TCRdb ran MiXCR on the 5' RACE reads and lists one entry per CDR3 protein. The data show about a million distinct CDR3 sequences, with around 48% seen just once and around an eighth held by the top ten. Input material: blood. Every receptor here comes from a man in his thirties or forties in good health.

This chain joins TRBV6-2 or TRBV6-3 and TRBJ2-1; D is possibly TRBD1 (6 bases). Judging by the DNA end, TRBJ2-7 fits better; the J call may be wrong. The V gene's germline CDR1 is MNHEY and CDR2 SVGEGT. This CDR3 has 17 amino acids. The CDR3 bases are TGTGCCAGCAGGGGAGAAGGACAGTCCGCCTCCTACAATGAGCAGTACTTC. Translating it yields CASRGEGQSASYNEQYF.

This clonotype showed up just a few times. The chain is built from TRBV5-1 and TRBJ2-3; D might be TRBD1 or TRBD2, each matching 5 bases. CDR1 is SGHRS and CDR2 is YFSETQ in the germline V gene. With 7 bases removed from V and 0 bases from J, the gap between germline ends came to 15 bases. The CDR3 spans 15 residues. The CDR3 protein is CASGGEETSTDTQYF. The CDR3 nucleotides read TGCGCCAGCGGGGGAGAAGAAACTAGCACAGATACGCAGTATTTT.

The chain recombines TRBV7-2 with TRBJ1-2; D might be TRBD1 (5 bases). V lost 7 bases to trimming and J lost 4 bases, with 22 bases between them. The CDR3 loop spans 16 amino acids. Germline CDR1 and CDR2: SGHTA and FQGNSA. CDR3 loop: CASINGARTRGYGYTF. The CDR3 nucleotides are TGTGCCAGCATTAACGGGGCCCGGACGCGAGGCTATGGCTACACCTTC.

The chain combines TRBV10-3 with TRBJ2-7; the D gene is possibly TRBD2 (6 bases). Trimming cost V 8 bases and J 4 bases, with 15 bases left between them. Germline CDR1 reads ENHRY; CDR2 reads SYGVKD. The CDR3 extends over 13 amino acids. As DNA, the CDR3 is TGTGCCATCCAAAAAACGGGGGAGTACGAGCAGTACTTC. It is translated as CAIQKTGEYEQYF.

The chain carries TRBV6-2 or TRBV6-3 and TRBJ2-3; TRBD2 agrees at 12 bases. The CDR3 is 15 residues long. The V segment lost 7 bases and the J segment 5 bases; nucleotides outside the gene matches: 7. CDR1 is MNHEY and CDR2 is SVGEGT in the germline V gene. The CDR3 DNA reads TGTGCCAGCACTTGGACTAGCGGGGCTAGAGATACGCAGTATTTT. Its protein product is CASTWTSGARDTQYF.

This clonotype is a singleton in its sample. Germline and junction disagree at one end, which may indicate a read error. This chain joins TRBV7-6 and TRBJ2-3, with 8 bases identical to TRBD2. This CDR3 contains 19 residues. The V gene's germline CDR1 is SGHVS and CDR2 FNYEAQ. DNA of the CDR3: TGTACCAGCAGCTTAGAGGCGGGGGGAACACTATATAGCACAGATACGCAGTATTTT. This encodes CTSSLEAGGTLYSTDTQYF.

In this sample, this clonotype turned up a few times. The chain has TRBV29-1 and TRBJ2-7; no clear D. The germline V gene has CDR1 SQVTM and CDR2 ANQGSEA. V dropped 4 bases and J dropped 2 bases, with 9 bases sitting between them. The CDR3 is 12 residues long. CDR3 loop: CSVGKAPYEQYF. CDR3 in DNA: TGCAGCGTTGGGAAGGCTCCCTACGAGCAGTACTTC.

V gene TRBV7-9 combines with J gene TRBJ2-2; no clear D. There are 15 residues in the CDR3. Germline V gives CDR1 SEHNR, CDR2 FQNEAQ (reference sequence). The germline V and J ends were trimmed by 5 bases and 4 bases, with 14 bases remaining between them. CDR3 sequence: CASSQSLVPTGELFF. CDR3 nucleotide sequence: TGTGCCAGCAGCCAATCCCTAGTGCCCACCGGGGAGCTGTTTTTT.

V and J are TRBV27 and TRBJ2-5; TRBD2 aligns across 7 bases. The J call is in doubt because the DNA end fits TRBJ2-7 better. In germline, CDR1 is MNHEY, CDR2 SMNVEV (reference sequence). The CDR3 length is 15 residues. CDR3 protein: CASSSLAGGFYEQYF. The CDR3 DNA reads as TGTGCCAGCAGTTCCTTAGCGGGTGGATTCTACGAGCAGTACTTC.

This clonotype was recorded once. The genes are TRBV7-2 and TRBJ2-3, with 13 bases that match TRBD2. J lost 2 bases, V lost 5 bases, and 10 bases had no gene match. The CDR3 spans 18 residues. CDR1 and CDR2 from the germline V gene are SGHTA and FQGNSA. CDR3 nucleotide sequence: TGTGCCAGCAGCCTGACTAGCGGGGGGCCCCACGACACAGATACGCAGTATTTT. Translation: CASSLTSGGPHDTDTQYF.

This clonotype was found a few times. The genes are TRBV6-5 and TRBJ1-5; D possibly corresponds to TRBD1 (5 bases). This CDR3 contains 15 residues. V lost 0 bases to trimming and J lost 7 bases, with 13 bases between them. The germline V gene encodes CDR1 MNHEY and CDR2 SVGAGI. In DNA form, the CDR3 reads TGTGCCAGCAGTTACTCGAGCCCGAGGGACCAGCCCCAGCATTTT. It translates to CASSYSSPRDQPQHF.

This chain connects TRBV5-1 to TRBJ1-1, with D maybe TRBD1 (6 bases). There are 13 residues in the CDR3. Between the trimmed V and J ends, which lost 6 bases and 3 bases, there was a span of 12 bases. The V gene's germline CDR1 is SGHRS and CDR2 YFSETQ. Written as DNA, the CDR3 is TGCGCCAGCAAATCGGGGGGCGACACTGAAGCTTTCTTT. Protein: CASKSGGDTEAFF.

This clonotype was found a few times. This chain uses TRBV24-1 with TRBJ1-2; D perhaps matches TRBD1 (5 bases). This CDR3 contains 14 residues. CDR1 and CDR2 from the germline V gene are KGHDR and SFDVKD. Trimming left V 4 bases short and J 6 bases short, with 14 bases between. The CDR3 DNA sequence: TGTGCCACCAGTGACCCGATGGGGCTAGATGGCTACACCTTC. It specifies CATSDPMGLDGYTF.

The chain joins TRBV20-1 to TRBJ2-5, with 8 positions matching TRBD1. The J call is in doubt because the DNA end fits TRBJ2-7 better. Germline assignment: CDR1 DFQATT and CDR2 SNEGSKA (reference sequence). This CDR3 has 13 amino acids. In nucleotides, the CDR3 is TGCAGTGCTAGGCAGGGGGCATCCGACGAGCAGTACTTC. It codes for CSARQGASDEQYF.

This clonotype was counted a few times. The rearrangement uses TRBV9 and TRBJ2-3, with 9 nucleotides matching TRBD2. Germline trimming cut 0 bases from V and 5 bases from J; bases unmatched to any gene: 4. This CDR3 spans 15 amino acids. Germline V gene data show CDR1 as SGDLS and CDR2 as YYNGEE. CDR3 in amino acids: CASSVARGGEDTQYF. The DNA for the CDR3 is TGTGCCAGCAGCGTAGCGCGGGGGGGCGAAGATACGCAGTATTTT.

This clonotype was seen more than once but under ten times. The J gene is TRBJ2-7, the V gene TRBV27; tentative D call: TRBD2 (5 bases). The J call may be incorrect, as the DNA end agrees better with TRBJ2-5. The germline gives CDR1 MNHEY, CDR2 SMNVEV (reference sequence). The length of the CDR3 is 14 residues. The CDR3 loop reads CASSTGPWEETQYF. The CDR3, as DNA: TGTGCCAGCAGTACGGGCCCCTGGGAGGAGACCCAGTACTTC.

The chain is built from TRBV28 and TRBJ1-4; D call uncertain. The CDR3 sequence is 15 residues long. Germline V gene lookup returns CDR1 MDHEN and CDR2 SYDVKM. The V and J ends lost 3 bases and 5 bases respectively, with 13 bases between them. CDR3 in DNA: TGTGCCAGCAGTTTTGGCCAGTTACTGAATGAAAAACTGTTTTTT. Its translation is CASSFGQLLNEKLFF.

This clonotype was counted ten times or more. The chain joins TRBV27 to TRBJ2-1, with 16 nucleotides matching TRBD2. CDR3 length: 20 amino acids. The germline V gene has CDR1 MNHEY and CDR2 SMNVEV (reference sequence). Trimming took 5 bases from V and 6 from J; bases not matched to a gene: 16. The CDR3: CASSIPGLAGGISTRNEQFF. For the CDR3, the DNA is TGTGCCAGCAGTATACCGGGACTAGCGGGGGGGATTTCGACCCGCAATGAGCAGTTCTTC.

This clonotype was found once. V gene TRBV21-1 combines with J gene TRBJ1-1; no check of the table's D call, TRBD1, against the DNA was made. TRBV21-1 is a known pseudogene. The CDR3 spans 18 residues. The CDR3 loop reads CASRRDRARTQANTEAFF. CDR3 bases: TGTGCCAGCAGAAGGGACAGGGCCCGAACCCAGGCTAACACTGAAGCTTTCTTT.

The chain has TRBV27 and TRBJ1-6; tentatively, D is TRBD1 (5 bases). V dropped 5 bases and J dropped 10 bases, with 12 bases sitting between them. Germline CDR1 is MNHEY and CDR2 is SMNVEV (reference sequence). This CDR3 has 13 amino acids. CDR3 in DNA: TGTGCCAGCAGTCACCAGGACAAGTCACCCCTCCACTTT. It encodes CASSHQDKSPLHF.

The genes are TRBV18 and TRBJ1-5; no firm D call. The CDR3 covers 12 residues. Per germline, CDR1 KGHSH and CDR2 LQKENI. V lost 2 bases and J 5 bases, leaving 4 bases between the germline ends. The DNA for the CDR3 is TGTGCCAGCTCACCAGAAGATCAGCCCCAGCATTTT. As protein: CASSPEDQPQHF. The complete variable domain, with remaining parts taken from reference TRBV18 and TRBJ1-5, reads NAGVMQNPRHLVRRRGQEARLRCSPMKGHSHVYWYRQLPEEGLKFMVYLQKENIIDESGMPKERFSAEFPKEGPSILRIQQVVRGDSAAYFCASSPEDQPQHFGDGTRLSIL.